One and the same sample provided the 15 T cell receptor beta chains below, sequenced in a study of T cell repertoires in cytomegalovirus infection. TCRdb recomputed calls from the reads with MiXCR, one row per CDR3 protein. The data contain more than 85,000 distinct CDR3 sequences, approximately 16% of them singletons. Source material: PBMCs. These receptors all come from a human donor in good health (CMV status not recorded). Some clones in this sample may be carry-over from other donors' samples.

The table lists this clonotype with many counts. The J gene is TRBJ2-7, the V gene TRBV28; D remains ambiguous. CDR3 length: 13 amino acids. The germline V and J ends were trimmed by 4 bases and 2 bases, with 9 bases remaining between them. Germline V gene data show CDR1 as MDHEN and CDR2 as SYDVKM. The CDR3 bases are TGTGCCAGCAGTTCATATTCCCCCTACGAGCAGTACTTC. Protein product: CASSSYSPYEQYF.

This clonotype turned up a few times. V is TRBV25-1 and J is TRBJ1-3; no reliable D call. Germline V gives CDR1 MGHDK, CDR2 SYGVNS. The CDR3 length is 12 residues. The V and J ends lost 8 bases and 4 bases respectively, with 9 bases between them. In DNA form, the CDR3 reads TGTGCCAGCGCGTTTGGCGGAAACACCATATATTTT. Residues: CASAFGGNTIYF.

The rearrangement joins TRBV20-1 to TRBJ1-2; no definite D call. Germline values: CDR1 DFQATT, CDR2 SNEGSKA (reference sequence). This CDR3 spans 13 amino acids. Deletions cut 1 base from V and 5 bases from J, with 11 bases between. The CDR3 reads CSARVRQEYGYTF. CDR3 nucleotide sequence: TGCAGTGCTAGAGTGCGGCAGGAGTATGGCTACACCTTC.

The chain couples TRBV29-1 to TRBJ2-7, with unresolved D. Germline CDR1 SQVTM, CDR2 ANQGSEA. V shed 6 bases and J shed 0 bases, with 6 bases lying between them. The CDR3 totals 11 residues. This chain's CDR3 is CSVAFSYEQYF. CDR3 sequence (DNA): TGCAGCGTCGCCTTCTCCTACGAGCAGTACTTC.

This clonotype was found many times. This sequence joins TRBV7-2 and TRBJ1-1; the D gene is possibly TRBD1 (6 bases). Germline V CDR1 and CDR2: SGHTA, FQGNSA. CDR3 length: 14 amino acids. Between the trimmed V and J ends, which lost 5 bases and 1 base, there was a span of 11 bases. CDR3 protein: CASSPGTSNTEAFF. The CDR3 region has the DNA TGTGCCAGCAGCCCCGGGACATCGAACACTGAAGCTTTCTTT. Based on the CDR3 plus reference TRBV7-2 and TRBJ1-1, the full variable domain is GAGVSQSPSNKVTEKGKDVELRCDPISGHTALYWYRQSLGQGLEFLIYFQGNSAPDKSGLPSDRFSAERTGGSVSTLTIQRTQQEDSAVYLCASSPGTSNTEAFFGQGTRLTVV.

This clonotype was counted between two and nine times. The J gene is TRBJ1-1, the V gene TRBV12-3 or TRBV12-4; a possible D gene is TRBD1 (5 bases). V was clipped by 10 bases and J by 2 bases, with 26 bases between them. This CDR3 contains 17 residues. The CDR3 spells CATNQWGWRVGNTEAFF. The CDR3 nucleotides are TGTGCCACCAACCAATGGGGGTGGAGGGTGGGAAACACTGAAGCTTTCTTT.

This clonotype has only a few counts. The J gene is TRBJ2-3, the V gene TRBV29-1; the D gene could be TRBD1 or TRBD2 (5 bases each). Trimming shortened V by 7 bases and J by 6 bases, and 11 bases separated the two germline ends. The germline gives CDR1 SQVTM, CDR2 ANQGSEA. The CDR3 consists of 11 residues. CDR3 DNA sequence: TGCAGCGCCAACTGGGGGGATACGCAGTATTTT. Protein sequence: CSANWGDTQYF.

This clonotype was observed at least ten times. V usage is TRBV7-2 and J usage is TRBJ2-2; TRBD2 matches at 7 bases. Trimming took 6 bases from V and 2 from J; bases not matched to a gene: 9. CDR3 length equals 16 residues. Per the germline V gene, CDR1 is SGHTA and CDR2 is FQGNSA. CDR3 coding DNA: TGTGCCAGCAGAGCCGCTAGCGGCCTAAACACCGGGGAGCTGTTTTTT. Translation gives CASRAASGLNTGELFF.

This clonotype was counted at least ten times. The V and J genes are TRBV4-1 and TRBJ2-2; D gene uncertain. In germline, CDR1 is MGHRA, CDR2 YSYEKL. Trimming removed 10 bases from V and 2 bases from J, with 11 bases in between. The CDR3 contains 13 residues. The CDR3 here is CAIADQNTGELFF. CDR3 DNA sequence: TGCGCCATCGCAGACCAAAACACCGGGGAGCTGTTTTTT.

This clonotype was recorded a few times. The genes are TRBV5-1 and TRBJ1-2, with TRBD1 matching over 9 bases. The CDR3 is 16 residues long. V shed 4 bases and J 0 bases; nucleotides not matched to a gene: 7. Germline V gene data show CDR1 as SGHRS and CDR2 as YFSETQ. The DNA for the CDR3 is TGCGCCAGCAGCCCAGACAGGGGGATGGCTAACTATGGCTACACCTTC. This gives the protein CASSPDRGMANYGYTF. The entire variable domain, with the rest obtained from reference TRBV5-1 and TRBJ1-2, is as follows: KAGVTQTPRYLIKTRGQQVTLSCSPISGHRSVSWYQQTPGQGLQFLFEYFSETQRNKGNFPGRFSGRQFSNSRSEMNVSTLELGDSALYLCASSPDRGMANYGYTFGSGTRLTVV.

This clonotype occurred a few times. The rearrangement joins TRBV12-3 or TRBV12-4 to TRBJ2-1; D unresolved. Trimming cost V 4 bases and J 7 bases, with 8 bases left between them. CDR3 length: 12 residues. DNA for the CDR3: TGTGCCAGCAGTTCCCCCGGGAATGAGCAGTTCTTC. This translates into CASSSPGNEQFF.

With regard to this clonotype: A much larger clonotype is one base distant, so this may be a read error. The chain carries TRBV6-2 or TRBV6-3 and TRBJ2-3; TRBD1 is a possible D gene (7 bases). CDR1 is MNHEY and CDR2 is SVGEGT in the germline V gene. The CDR3 extends over 15 amino acids. The CDR3 region has the DNA TGTGACAGCAGTCCAGCAGGGGGGCCAACAGATACGCAGTATTTT. This gives the protein CDSSPAGGPTDTQYF.

This clonotype turned up a few times. The chain uses TRBV19 and TRBJ2-7, with 10 bases matching TRBD1. J gave up 2 bases and V 0 bases, and 1 base lay outside the gene matches. Germline-derived CDR1 and CDR2 are LNHDA and SQIVND (reference sequence). The CDR3 has 15 residues. Here the CDR3 DNA reads TGTGCCAGTAGTATAGAGGGGACAGGGGCCTACGAGCAGTACTTC. It encodes CASSIEGTGAYEQYF.

This clonotype was detected ten times or more. This rearrangement joins TRBV7-2 to TRBJ1-4, with 7 positions matching TRBD1. The germline V gene has CDR1 SGHTA and CDR2 FQGNSA. The J segment lost 3 bases and the V segment lost 5 bases, leaving 6 bases of the junction unmatched. The CDR3 covers 15 residues. The CDR3 protein is CASSPGDRSNEKLFF. Written as DNA, the CDR3 is TGTGCCAGCAGCCCCGGGGACAGATCTAATGAAAAACTGTTTTTT.

Note on this clonotype: No conserved phenylalanine or tryptophan is present at the end of the CDR3, so a read error is the likely explanation. V usage is TRBV7-2 and J usage is TRBJ2-3; 10 bases align to TRBD1. CDR3 length: 17 residues. Germline CDR1 is SGHTA and CDR2 is FQGNSA. In DNA form, the CDR3 reads TGTGCTAGCAGCTTACGGACAGGGGGAAGTTGGGCAGATACGCAGTATCTT. Translated: CASSLRTGGSWADTQYL.